This TCR beta chain was profiled in a study of immune evolution from preneoplasia to lung adenocarcinoma (dated by TCRdb to the early 2020s). Turning to the overall study: No AAH lesions showed HLA loss of heterozygosity, compared with 6% to 8% of AIS, over 12% of MIA and less than 35% of ADC lesions. The study used immune gene expression, TCR sequencing and multiplex immunofluorescence to profile the immune contexture of lung adenocarcinoma precursors and invasive adenocarcinoma. Resected precursor lesions (AAH, AIS, MIA) and invasive adenocarcinomas were compared with paired morphologically normal lung tissue. The sample size was set by how many specimens were available, not by a prior power calculation. The immune data were integrated with whole exome sequencing and methylation data from the same cohort of nodules. The overall cohort comprised 40 to 55 patients with pulmonary nodules who underwent surgical resection. TCR sequencing data came from 45 to 65 patients. According to the study, more than 100 samples were used for TCR sequencing. POLYSOLVER was used to infer Class I HLA alleles from exome data, and LOHHLA was used to detect allele-specific HLA loss. Results and caveats for the whole study, not just this receptor: KRAS-mutant nodules showed the highest T cell clonality compared with EGFR-mutant or double wild-type lesions. Normal lung had the highest top T cell clone frequencies, which appeared to decline progressively from AAH through AIS, MIA and invasive adenocarcinoma. Findings were based on association rather than direct causation; larger cohorts with long-term follow-up and longitudinal biopsies were deemed needed. Clonality was highest in normal lung, while later-stage lesions appeared to show lower clonality but higher T cell density and diversity. Because all patients were from Japan and China, applicability to Western populations was uncertain.

Trimming removed 3 bases from V and 3 bases from J, leaving 7 bases between the germline ends. The CDR3 numbers 13 residues from cysteine through phenylalanine. Only the CDR3 region is kept as DNA, spanning 39 bases read in frame from base 1. CDR1 and CDR2, looked up from the germline V gene (reference sequence), are SGHKS and YYEKEE. Turning to this clone: Its antigen is currently not known. The sample holds no much larger clone one base away, and base qualities are not on file.

The patients had resection in Japan or China between about 2014 and 2018. The histologic diagnosis of each case was independently confirmed on H&E slides by two lung cancer pathologists. To enrich premalignant or tumor cells for nucleic acid extraction, macro-dissection was performed after pathologic assessment. FFPE tissue was used for DNA isolation with the AllPrep DNA/RNA FFPE Kit. The immunoSEQ hsTCRbeta Kit was used to sequence TCR beta CDR3 regions from DNA. As for the original processing: The ImmunoSEQ Analyzer was used to analyse the TCR sequencing data. T cell clonality was defined as 1 minus Pielou's evenness computed on productive rearrangements. The inverse Simpson index, applied to productive templates, was used to measure T cell diversity. T cell density was defined as TCR beta template counts normalized to usable DNA, with usable DNA estimated by amplifying and sequencing housekeeping genes. TCR metrics were compared across histologic stages using two-sided Kruskal-Wallis tests. The table comes from immuneACCESS by way of TCRdb, which keeps in-frame sequences with V and J called. Part of the clones is missing from these tables; in studies checked, under half for an unresolved V gene and the rest for unknown reasons. V and J calls and clone size are given by that table; D and trimming were obtained from the DNA. This sample lists 25,000 to 30,000 clones; roughly 70% were detected once. Under 7% of the sample rests with the top ten.

The sequence is built from TRBV5-5 and TRBJ1-5; a weak D assignment points to TRBD1 (5 bases agree). The source of this sequence is a person in their sixties or seventies with invasive lung adenocarcinoma. Some clones in this sample may be carry-over from other donors' samples. Sample: FFPE invasive lung adenocarcinoma tissue. The sample's cell subset or site label, in plain terms: frankly invasive lung adenocarcinoma (ADC). The CDR3 sequence is CASSWDSNQPQHF. The bases are TGTGCCAGCAGCTGGGACTCCAATCAGCCCCAGCATTTT.